These 7 T cell receptor beta chains were all obtained from the same sample, sequenced in a study of glioma-infiltrating T cells after dendritic cell vaccination listed by TCRdb under 2016. Library generation was performed with the immunoSEQ multiplex PCR assay. Not all clones reach the TCRdb copy of this immuneACCESS table, which keeps in-frame sequences only. Checked studies attribute under half of the gap to unresolved V genes and leave the rest unexplained. Recorded for this sample are tens of thousands of clones; about 79% of them occurred a single time. The top ten constitute 15% to 17% of the sample. The time point label here, explained by the study, means: after dendritic cell vaccination, including at tumor progression/relapse. The material sequenced was blood, taken after dendritic cell vaccination. The receptors here all came from a human donor with glioblastoma.

V and J are TRBV6-5 and TRBJ1-2, with 8 bases identical to TRBD1. This CDR3 comprises 13 residues. Germline V lookup: CDR1 MNHEY, CDR2 SVGAGI. Trimming cost V 2 bases and J 7 bases; bases outside gene matches: 3. The CDR3 sequence is CASSYGQGVGYTF. CDR3 bases: TGTGCCAGCAGTTACGGACAGGGTGTTGGCTACACCTTC.

This chain joins TRBV9 and TRBJ2-6; a possible D gene is TRBD1 (6 bases). Trimming took 3 bases from V and 2 from J, leaving 9 bases between them. The CDR3 covers 15 residues. CDR1 and CDR2 (germline): SGDLS, YYNGEE. This chain's CDR3 is CASSGYRAGANVLTF. Here the CDR3 DNA reads TGTGCCAGCAGCGGGTACAGGGCTGGGGCCAACGTCCTGACTTTC.

This chain links TRBV6-5 with TRBJ1-1, with 8 bases matching TRBD1. Germline CDR1 is MNHEY and CDR2 is SVGAGI. The CDR3 runs 11 residues. Trimming removed 6 bases from V and 10 bases from J; junction bases left unmatched: 4. The CDR3 reads CASSQGAGAFF. CDR3 nucleotide sequence: TGTGCCAGCAGCCAGGGGGCTGGAGCTTTCTTT.

This clone has a single count. V is TRBV7-2 and J is TRBJ2-5; possible D gene TRBD1, 5 bases. The germline V gene has CDR1 SGHTA and CDR2 FQGNSA. This CDR3 contains 14 residues. The V and J ends lost 3 bases and 1 base respectively, with 9 bases between them. In DNA, the CDR3 is TGTGCCAGCAGCTTTGAGACAGCCCAAGAGACCCAGTACTTC. Protein sequence: CASSFETAQETQYF.

This clone appeared a single time. V gene TRBV7-2 combines with J gene TRBJ2-1; 8 positions agree with TRBD1. This CDR3 spans 13 amino acids. Losses at the gene ends were 5 bases for V and 8 bases for J; bases not matched to a gene: 5. Germline V gene lookup returns CDR1 SGHTA and CDR2 FQGNSA. The CDR3, as DNA: TGTGCCAGCAGCGTACAGGGGGGAGATGAGCAGTTCTTC. Its protein product is CASSVQGGDEQFF.

This clone has more than one count but fewer than ten. The J gene is TRBJ1-2, the V gene TRBV14; 7 bases map to TRBD1. Unmatched junction bases numbered 3, after V lost 1 base and J lost 4 bases. Germline loops: CDR1 SGHDN, CDR2 FVKESK. This CDR3 spans 14 amino acids. CDR3 protein: CASSQGAGGYGYTF. In DNA, the CDR3 is TGTGCCAGCAGCCAAGGGGCAGGGGGCTATGGCTACACCTTC.

The chain links TRBV27 to TRBJ1-2, with D perhaps matching TRBD1 (6 bases). CDR3 size: 14 residues. Between the trimmed V and J ends, which lost 6 bases and 0 bases, there was a span of 11 bases. Germline lookup yields CDR1 MNHEY and CDR2 SMNVEV (reference sequence). CDR3 residues: CASRTGTTNYGYTF. CDR3 in DNA: TGTGCCAGCAGAACAGGGACAACTAACTATGGCTACACCTTC.